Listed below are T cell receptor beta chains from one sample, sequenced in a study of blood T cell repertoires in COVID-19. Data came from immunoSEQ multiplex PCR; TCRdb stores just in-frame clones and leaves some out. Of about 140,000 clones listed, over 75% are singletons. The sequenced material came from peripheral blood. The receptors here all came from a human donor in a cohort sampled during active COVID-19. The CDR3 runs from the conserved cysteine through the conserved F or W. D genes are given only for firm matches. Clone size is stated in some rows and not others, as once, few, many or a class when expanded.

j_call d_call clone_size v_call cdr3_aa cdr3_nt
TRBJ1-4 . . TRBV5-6 CASSLGTTFRGGKLFF TGTGCCAGCAGCTTGGGCACCACTTTCAGGGGCGGAAAACTGTTTTTT
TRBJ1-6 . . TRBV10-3 CAISPGLHSPLHF TGTGCCATCAGCCCGGGACTGCATTCACCCCTCCACTTT
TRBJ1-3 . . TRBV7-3 CASSLSGTGNTIYF TGTGCCAGCAGCTTATCGGGGACTGGAAACACCATATATTTT
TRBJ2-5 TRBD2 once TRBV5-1 CASSLVRTSGRASGETQYF TGCGCCAGCAGCTTGGTAAGGACTAGCGGGAGGGCGTCGGGAGAGACCCAGTACTTC
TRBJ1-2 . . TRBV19 CASSIIGDNGYTF TGTGCCAGTAGTATAATAGGGGATAATGGCTACACCTTC
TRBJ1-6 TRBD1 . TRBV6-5 CASSGQGNSPLHF TGTGCCAGCAGCGGACAGGGGAATTCACCCCTCCACTTT
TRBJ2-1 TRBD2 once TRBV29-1 CSVEGTSGTLNEQFF TGCAGCGTTGAGGGGACTAGCGGAACTCTAAATGAGCAGTTCTTC
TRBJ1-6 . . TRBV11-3 CASSLDIEGGGENSPLHF TGTGCCAGCAGCTTAGATATTGAAGGCGGAGGGGAAAATTCACCCCTCCACTTT
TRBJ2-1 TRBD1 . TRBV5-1 CASSFYMTGRGDGNEQFF TGCGCCAGCAGCTTCTACATGACAGGGAGAGGTGATGGGAATGAGCAGTTCTTC
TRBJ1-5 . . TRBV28 CASSRRTISNQPQHF TGTGCCAGCTCTAGACGTACCATTAGCAATCAGCCCCAGCATTTT
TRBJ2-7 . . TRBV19 CASSIMQGSYEQYF TGTGCCAGTAGTATCATGCAGGGAAGCTACGAGCAGTACTTC
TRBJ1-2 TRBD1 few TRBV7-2 CASSANRGGYTF TGTGCCAGCAGCGCCAACAGGGGCGGCTACACCTTC
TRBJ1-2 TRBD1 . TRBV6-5 CASSPSGGLGYTF TGTGCCAGCAGCCCCTCAGGGGGCCTTGGCTACACCTTC
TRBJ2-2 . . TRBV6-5 CASRPGQNTGELFF TGTGCCAGCAGACCGGGACAAAACACCGGGGAGCTGTTTTTT
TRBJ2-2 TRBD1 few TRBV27 CASNDRVGGELFF TGTGCCAGCAACGACAGGGTCGGCGGGGAGCTGTTTTTT
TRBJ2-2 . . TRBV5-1 CASSLRQGNTGELFF TGCGCCAGCAGCTTGAGGCAGGGGAACACCGGGGAGCTGTTTTTT
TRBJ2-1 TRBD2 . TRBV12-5 CASGLGSGRRLGEQFF TGTGCTAGTGGTTTGGGTAGCGGGAGAAGGCTCGGTGAGCAGTTCTTC
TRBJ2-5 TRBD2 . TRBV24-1 CATGRGEGETQYF TGTGCCACCGGGCGGGGGGAAGGCGAGACCCAGTACTTC
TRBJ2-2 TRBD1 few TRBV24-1 CATGTGFTGELFF TGTGCCACCGGGACAGGCTTCACCGGGGAGCTGTTTTTT
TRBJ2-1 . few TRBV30 CAVGGSSYNEQFF TGTGCCGTCGGAGGGAGCTCCTACAATGAGCAGTTCTTC
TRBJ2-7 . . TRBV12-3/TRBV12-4 CASRLTSGYEQYF TGTGCCAGCAGATTAACTAGTGGCTACGAGCAGTACTTC
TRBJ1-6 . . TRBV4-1 CASSPGGNYNSPLHF TGCGCCAGCAGCCCTGGGGGGAACTATAATTCACCCCTCCACTTT
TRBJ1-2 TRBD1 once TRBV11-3 CASSFDDRAVGYTF TGTGCCAGCAGCTTCGATGACAGGGCGGTTGGCTACACCTTC
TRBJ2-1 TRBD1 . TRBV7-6 CASSLRSPGQGTNEQFF TGTGCCAGCAGCTTACGGTCCCCGGGACAGGGGACCAATGAGCAGTTCTTC
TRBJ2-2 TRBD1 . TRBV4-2 CASSQPGQADTGELFF TGTGCCAGCAGCCAACCGGGACAGGCCGACACCGGGGAGCTGTTTTTT
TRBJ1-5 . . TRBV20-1 CIRVQPQHF TGCATTCGGGTTCAGCCCCAGCATTTT
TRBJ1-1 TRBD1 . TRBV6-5 CASSYSQGGMNTEAFF TGTGCCAGCAGTTACTCCCAGGGGGGCATGAACACTGAAGCTTTCTTT
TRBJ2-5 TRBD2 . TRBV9 CASSVGIMLAEETQYF TGTGCCAGCAGCGTAGGTATCATGCTAGCGGAAGAGACCCAGTACTTC
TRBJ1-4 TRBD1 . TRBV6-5 CASSPGTGEKLFF TGTGCCAGCAGTCCCGGGACAGGGGAAAAACTGTTTTTT
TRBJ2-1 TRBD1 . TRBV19 CASSRDRGSHNEQFF TGTGCCAGTAGCCGGGACAGAGGCTCCCACAATGAGCAGTTCTTC
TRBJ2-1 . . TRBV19 CASAPGSRVEQFF TGTGCCAGTGCGCCCGGGAGTCGCGTTGAGCAGTTCTTC
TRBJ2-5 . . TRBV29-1 CSVTPTGQETQYF TGCAGCGTTACCCCAACAGGGCAAGAGACCCAGTACTTC
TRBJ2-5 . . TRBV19 CASSIGLFQETQYF TGTGCCAGTAGTATCGGTCTATTCCAAGAGACCCAGTACTTC
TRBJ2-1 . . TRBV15 CATSRDLRSYNEQFF TGTGCCACCAGCAGAGATCTCAGATCCTACAATGAGCAGTTCTTC
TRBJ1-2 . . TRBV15 CATSSLGAHYGYTF TGTGCCACCAGCTCTCTGGGGGCCCACTATGGCTACACCTTC
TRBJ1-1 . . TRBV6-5 CASSSTGKGATEAFF TGTGCCAGCAGTTCAACAGGGAAGGGTGCCACTGAAGCTTTCTTT